The next 5 T cell receptor beta chains were all read from a single sample in a study of blood T cells in healthy people across ages. With a J-beta primer mix and a sample-barcoded 5' primer, a second PCR ran about 7 to 11 cycles. From the 5' RACE reads, TCRdb called clonotypes with MiXCR, one entry per CDR3 protein. The repertoire consists of around 2 million distinct CDR3 sequences, with roughly two fifths occurring once and the leading ten covering 20% to 25%. Sequenced sample: blood. The receptor set was obtained from a human donor in good health.

This chain connects TRBV20-1 to TRBJ2-3; tentative D call: TRBD2 (7 bases). CDR1 DFQATT and CDR2 SNEGSKA come from the germline V gene (reference sequence). Trimming took 0 bases from V and 8 from J, leaving 24 bases between them. The CDR3 extends over 17 amino acids. CDR3 region: CSAREPPWRGRLGTQYF. CDR3 bases: TGCAGTGCTAGAGAGCCCCCCTGGCGGGGGCGCCTCGGTACGCAGTATTTT.

The sample holds a few counts of this clonotype. This chain uses TRBV7-2 with TRBJ2-7, with 9 bases that match TRBD2. Per the germline V gene, CDR1 is SGHTA and CDR2 is FQGNSA. The CDR3 covers 16 residues. V was pared by 5 bases and J by 3 bases, with 11 bases of the junction left unmatched. CDR3 coding DNA: TGTGCCAGCAGCGTAATAGCGGGGGCCGAATACTACGAGCAGTACTTC. It translates to CASSVIAGAEYYEQYF. The full variable domain, with the rest looked up from reference TRBV7-2 and TRBJ2-7, is GAGVSQSPSNKVTEKGKDVELRCDPISGHTALYWYRQSLGQGLEFLIYFQGNSAPDKSGLPSDRFSAERTGGSVSTLTIQRTQQEDSAVYLCASSVIAGAEYYEQYFGPGTRLTVT.

This clonotype was observed a few times. CDR3 nucleotide sequence: TGTGCCAGCAGCTTAGCGACAGTCATCGGACAGACCCAGTACTTC. As protein: CASSLATVIGQTQYF. This sequence joins TRBV7-2 and TRBJ2-5; weak D call: TRBD1 (5 bases). Trimming left V 0 bases short and J 6 bases short, with 14 bases between. The length of the CDR3 is 15 residues. CDR1 SGHTA and CDR2 FQGNSA come from the germline V gene.

This rearrangement joins TRBV4-3 to TRBJ2-7; 7 nucleotides agree with TRBD1. V lost 1 base, J lost 3 bases, and 6 bases stayed unmatched. This CDR3 is built from 15 residues. Germline V gene data show CDR1 as LGHNA and CDR2 as YSLEER. The CDR3 region is CASSQASDRSYEQYF. The CDR3 nucleotides read TGCGCCAGCAGCCAAGCCTCGGACAGGAGCTACGAGCAGTACTTC.

V usage is TRBV12-3 or TRBV12-4 and J usage is TRBJ2-3, with 9 bases identical to TRBD1. J was trimmed by 0 bases and V by 6 bases; bases with no gene match: 10. The CDR3 spans 17 residues. CDR3 sequence reads: CASSPLGQGSSTDTQYF. CDR3 coding DNA: TGTGCCAGCAGCCCTCTGGGACAGGGATCTAGCACAGATACGCAGTATTTT.